Below are 17 T cell receptor beta chains sequenced from a single sample in a study of response to subunit inactivated influenza vaccine. From the RT-PCR reads, TCRdb called clonotypes with MiXCR, one entry per CDR3 protein. The sample carries hundreds of thousands of distinct CDR3 sequences, around 13% recorded once. Sequenced here: PBMCs from blood, sampled roughly 15 days before vaccination. The receptors shown here come from a man aged 50 to 59 who received an inactivated influenza vaccine.

The chain recombines TRBV5-1 with TRBJ1-2; possible D gene TRBD1, 5 bases. Per the germline V gene, CDR1 is SGHRS and CDR2 is YFSETQ. The germline V and J ends were trimmed by 5 bases and 7 bases, with 21 bases remaining between them. This CDR3 has 15 amino acids. DNA of the CDR3: TGCGCCAGCAGGGGAGTGACAGTCGCGGGTTCTGGCTACACCTTC. It specifies CASRGVTVAGSGYTF.

CDR3 sequence: CSAPQLQGIYEQYF. CDR3 DNA sequence: TGCAGTGCTCCCCAGCTACAGGGAATCTACGAGCAGTACTTC. The V and J genes are TRBV20-1 and TRBJ2-7, with D perhaps matching TRBD1 (6 bases). This CDR3 comprises 14 residues. Germline CDR1 is DFQATT and CDR2 is SNEGSKA (reference sequence). Trimming shortened V by 5 bases and J by 3 bases, and 17 bases separated the two germline ends.

This clonotype was seen repeatedly, ten times or more. V is TRBV10-3 and J is TRBJ2-1; 9 bases are a match to TRBD2. The CDR3 totals 16 residues. CDR1 and CDR2 (germline): ENHRY, SYGVKD. V shed 3 bases, J shed 6 bases, and the junction held 9 bases outside the gene matches. The CDR3 nucleotides read TGTGCCATCAGTGAAGGTTGGAGCGGGAGGAGCAATGAGCAGTTCTTC. Its translation: CAISEGWSGRSNEQFF.

The chain is built from TRBV14 and TRBJ2-2; unclear D gene. This CDR3 is built from 15 residues. Germline lookup yields CDR1 SGHDN and CDR2 FVKESK. Trimming removed 1 base from V and 2 bases from J, with 8 bases in between. CDR3 nucleotide sequence: TGTGCCAGCAGCCAAGTAGTAACAAACACCGGGGAGCTGTTTTTT. Residues: CASSQVVTNTGELFF.

This clonotype has at least ten counts. V and J are TRBV5-1 and TRBJ2-3; D gene unclear. V lost 4 bases and J lost 0, with 9 bases in between. The CDR3 totals 14 residues. Germline lookup yields CDR1 SGHRS and CDR2 YFSETQ. CDR3 bases: TGCGCCAGCAGCGCCCCGGCTAGCACAGATACGCAGTATTTT. Translating gives CASSAPASTDTQYF.

The J gene is TRBJ1-1, the V gene TRBV4-2; unclear D gene. Germline-derived CDR1 and CDR2 are LGHNA and YNFKEQ. This CDR3 comprises 14 residues. The ends were cut back, 1 base at V and 0 bases at J, with 6 bases in the middle. In nucleotides, the CDR3 is TGTGCCAGCAGCCAAGCATACATGAACACTGAAGCTTTCTTT. It specifies CASSQAYMNTEAFF.

This clonotype was counted many times. J is TRBJ2-1 and V is TRBV4-2; 15 nucleotides align to TRBD2. The CDR3 runs to 18 residues. Germline trimming cut 4 bases from V and 7 bases from J; bases unmatched to any gene: 11. CDR1 LGHNA and CDR2 YNFKEQ come from the germline V gene. The CDR3 protein is CASSLGTSGRLFLNEQFF. In DNA form, the CDR3 reads TGTGCCAGCAGCCTGGGGACTAGCGGGAGGCTTTTTCTTAATGAGCAGTTCTTC.

This clonotype was observed at least ten times. The genes are TRBV7-4 and TRBJ2-4; D is undetermined. V shed 1 base and J shed 8 bases, with 12 bases lying between them. The CDR3 has 14 amino acids. Germline values: CDR1 SGHVT, CDR2 SQSDAQ. The CDR3 DNA reads as TGTGCCAGCAGCTTAGATGCAGGTTATCACATTCAGTACTTC. Amino acid sequence: CASSLDAGYHIQYF.

The DNA of the CDR3 is TGTGCCAGCAGCTTAGCAACAGGTACACAGTCCCAGTACTTC. It is translated as CASSLATGTQSQYF. The genes are TRBV7-2 and TRBJ2-5; tentatively, D is TRBD1 (5 bases). The CDR3 covers 14 residues. Deletions cut 0 bases from V and 9 bases from J, with 14 bases between. Germline lookup yields CDR1 SGHTA and CDR2 FQGNSA. Together with reference TRBV7-2 and TRBJ2-5, the CDR3 gives the full variable domain: GAGVSQSPSNKVTEKGKDVELRCDPISGHTALYWYRQSLGQGLEFLIYFQGNSAPDKSGLPSDRFSAERTGGSVSTLTIQRTQQEDSAVYLCASSLATGTQSQYFGPGTRLLVL.

This clonotype showed up just a few times. The chain links TRBV20-1 to TRBJ1-2; TRBD1 matches 7 bases. Germline trimming cut 2 bases from V and 2 bases from J; bases unmatched to any gene: 5. The germline V gene has CDR1 DFQATT and CDR2 SNEGSKA (reference sequence). The CDR3 is made up of 14 amino acids. This chain's CDR3 is CSARRGGGNYGYTF. CDR3 DNA: TGCAGTGCTAGAAGGGGAGGGGGCAACTATGGCTACACCTTC.

The chain uses TRBV5-5 and TRBJ1-5, with D uncertain. The CDR3 spans 14 residues. Trimming left V 4 bases short and J 3 bases short, with 11 bases between. Germline CDR1 and CDR2: SGHKS and YYEKEE (reference sequence). Written as DNA, the CDR3 is TGTGCCAGCAGCCCGGGCCTTTACAATCAGCCCCAGCATTTT. Translation gives CASSPGLYNQPQHF. Using reference TRBV5-5 and TRBJ1-5 for the parts outside the CDR3, the full variable domain is DAGVTQSPTHLIKTRGQQVTLRCSPISGHKSVSWYQQVLGQGPQFIFQYYEKEERGRGNFPDRFSARQFPNYSSELNVNALLLGDSALYLCASSPGLYNQPQHFGDGTRLSIL.

This clonotype was observed many times. This chain joins TRBV20-1 and TRBJ1-3, with D perhaps matching TRBD1 (5 bases). V lost 6 bases and J 4 bases, leaving 19 bases between the germline ends. There are 15 residues in the CDR3. In germline, CDR1 is DFQATT, CDR2 SNEGSKA (reference sequence). The DNA of the CDR3 is TGCAGTGCCCTCGGGACTGAGGCATCAGGAAACACCATATATTTT. It codes for CSALGTEASGNTIYF.

The table lists this clonotype with many counts. This rearrangement joins TRBV12-3 or TRBV12-4 to TRBJ1-2, with 9 bases lining up with TRBD1. CDR3 size: 13 residues. With V trimmed by 6 bases and J by 7 bases, 6 bases remained unmatched. CDR3 loop: CASRTTGGGGYTF. In nucleotides, the CDR3 is TGTGCCAGCAGAACCACAGGGGGCGGTGGCTACACCTTC.

The rearrangement uses TRBV6-5 and TRBJ2-2; D may match TRBD1 or TRBD2 (7 bases each). Germline lookup yields CDR1 MNHEY and CDR2 SVGAGI. V lost 2 bases, J lost 5 bases, and 12 bases lay in between. The CDR3 contains 15 residues. This chain's CDR3 is CASSYQGGQTGELFF. The DNA of the CDR3 is TGTGCCAGCAGTTACCAGGGGGGGCAAACCGGGGAGCTGTTTTTT.

This clonotype was counted only a few times. The chain employs TRBV2 and TRBJ2-3; 7 positions agree with TRBD1. The germline V gene encodes CDR1 SNHLY and CDR2 FYNNEI. The CDR3 is made up of 15 amino acids. J was trimmed by 2 bases and V by 6 bases; bases with no gene match: 8. CDR3 loop: CASRDSTGLTDTQYF. For the CDR3, the DNA is TGTGCCAGCAGGGATTCGACAGGGCTCACAGATACGCAGTATTTT.

This clonotype has just a few counts. The rearrangement joins TRBV5-1 to TRBJ1-5, with a tentative D call TRBD1 (5 bases). The CDR3 spans 15 residues. Germline values: CDR1 SGHRS, CDR2 YFSETQ. The germline V and J ends were trimmed by 0 bases and 7 bases, with 14 bases remaining between them. Written as DNA, the CDR3 is TGCGCCAGCAGCTTGGGTGGGGGATATGGACAGCCCCAGCATTTT. Translation gives CASSLGGGYGQPQHF.

There are a few counts of this clonotype. This chain uses TRBV28 with TRBJ2-2; no clear D gene. The CDR3 consists of 15 residues. Germline loops: CDR1 MDHEN, CDR2 SYDVKM. Deletions cut 3 bases from V and 4 bases from J, with 12 bases between. The CDR3 protein is CASSFAGFGTGELFF. In DNA form, the CDR3 reads TGTGCCAGCAGTTTCGCCGGATTTGGCACCGGGGAGCTGTTTTTT.